This record concerns one T cell receptor (beta chain) sequence. Antigen specificity is unknown. Following RNA extraction, reverse transcription yielded cDNA that acted as the sequencing template. Assay: immunoSEQ multiplex PCR; the TCRdb copy retains only in-frame clones and omits some. The sample has about 110,000 clones, around 59% seen once. The data originate from a study of CD8+ T cells in alopecia areata. Findings and caveats of the study: Normal skin's resident alphabeta T cells are also sequenced in scalp samples. Mice showed clearer TCR sharing than patients did, a gap that was possibly HLA-related.

Sequencing used CD8+ T cells sorted from blood. This TCR came from a human donor in good health.

DNA for the CDR3: TGTGCCAGCAGCGGGACGGTCGCCTACGAGCAGTACTTC. Translating it yields CASSGTVAYEQYF. The chain joins TRBV11-2 to TRBJ2-7; D is tentatively TRBD1 or TRBD2 (5 bases each). This CDR3 comprises 13 residues. The V end lost 5 bases, the J end lost 2 bases, and 10 bases lay between the germline ends. Per the germline V gene, CDR1 is SGHAT and CDR2 is FQNNGV.